The following is a T cell receptor beta chain sequence with its context. What it binds is not known. These data belong to a study of PD-1 blockade in classical Hodgkin lymphoma. Measured with immunoSEQ multiplex PCR; TCRdb has only the in-frame clones, and not every one. In the table there are some 95,000 clones, 89% of which are singletons. General observations from the study: CD8+ TCR diversity did not rise significantly by C4D1, unlike CD4+.

Germline trimming cut 2 bases from V and 6 bases from J; bases unmatched to any gene: 0. Germline V lookup: CDR1 SGHNT, CDR2 YYREEE (reference sequence). The CDR3 runs 13 residues. There was relapse after autologous stem cell transplantation in every patient, and there was variation in brentuximab vedotin exposure. The starting material was peripheral blood mononuclear cells (PBMCs), obtained before the second cycle of nivolumab. V and J are TRBV5-4 and TRBJ2-2, with TRBD2 matching 8 bases. The TCR comes from a human donor with classical Hodgkin lymphoma. CDR3 sequence: CASSFSGAGELFF. DNA of the CDR3: TGTGCCAGCAGCTTTAGCGGGGCCGGGGAGCTGTTTTTT.